This T cell receptor beta chain was captured in a study of spatial heterogeneity in lung cancer. Many counts were recorded for this clonotype. Antigen: not known. The library was built for alpha chains, so this beta chain is an off-target read and its size means little. Each CDR3 protein gets one entry after TCRdb re-called the 5' RACE reads with MiXCR. The data show some 11,000 distinct CDR3 sequences, around 5.2% seen once. The V and J ends lost 0 bases and 2 bases, in that order; junction bases with no gene match: 9. Germline CDR1 and CDR2: SGDLS and YYNGEE. This CDR3 region has 18 residues. Time point specified: sample taken at primary tumor resection. Untreated early-stage non-small cell lung cancer patients, approximately 76 in total, were the donors. Study results and limitations: Higher tumor mutation counts went along with higher counts of expanded intratumoral alpha and beta TCRs. Ubiquitous and regional expanded TCR counts mirrored ubiquitous and regional nonsynonymous mutation counts, respectively.

Here the sequenced sample was lung tumor tissue, taken at surgery. This sequence joins TRBV9 and TRBJ2-3; TRBD2 agrees at 10 bases. The sequence was obtained from a male donor with early-stage non-small cell lung cancer. The CDR3 is CASSVATASGGFTDTQYF. CDR3 DNA sequence: TGTGCCAGCAGCGTAGCCACCGCTAGCGGGGGTTTCACAGATACGCAGTATTTT.